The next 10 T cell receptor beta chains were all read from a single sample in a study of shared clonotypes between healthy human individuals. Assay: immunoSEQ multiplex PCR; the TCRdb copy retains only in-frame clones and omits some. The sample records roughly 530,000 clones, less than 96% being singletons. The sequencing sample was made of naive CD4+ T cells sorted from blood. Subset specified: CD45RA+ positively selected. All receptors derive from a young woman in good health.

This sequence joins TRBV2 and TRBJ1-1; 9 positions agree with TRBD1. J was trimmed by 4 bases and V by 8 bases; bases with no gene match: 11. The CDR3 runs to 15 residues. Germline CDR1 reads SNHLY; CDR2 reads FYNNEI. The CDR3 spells CASDGYRGRSTEAFF. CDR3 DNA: TGTGCCAGCGACGGGTACAGGGGGCGAAGCACTGAAGCTTTCTTT.

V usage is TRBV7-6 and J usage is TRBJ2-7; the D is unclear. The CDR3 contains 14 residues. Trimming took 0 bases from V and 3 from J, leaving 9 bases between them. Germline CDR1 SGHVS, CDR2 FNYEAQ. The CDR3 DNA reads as TGTGCCAGCAGCTTAGCCGTAGGCTTCTACGAGCAGTACTTC. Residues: CASSLAVGFYEQYF.

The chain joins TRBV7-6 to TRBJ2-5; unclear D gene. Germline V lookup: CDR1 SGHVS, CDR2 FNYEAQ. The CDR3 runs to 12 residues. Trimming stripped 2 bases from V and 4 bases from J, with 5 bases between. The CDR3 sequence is CASSLSRETQYF. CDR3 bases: TGTGCCAGCAGCTTATCCAGAGAGACCCAGTACTTC.

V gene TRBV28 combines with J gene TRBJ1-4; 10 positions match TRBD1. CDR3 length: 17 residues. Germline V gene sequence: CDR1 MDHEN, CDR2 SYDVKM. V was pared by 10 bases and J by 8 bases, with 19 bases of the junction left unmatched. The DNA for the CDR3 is TGTGCCACCACAAGTTCCGGGACAGGGGCTGTTCGGGAAAAACTGTTTTTT. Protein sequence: CATTSSGTGAVREKLFF.

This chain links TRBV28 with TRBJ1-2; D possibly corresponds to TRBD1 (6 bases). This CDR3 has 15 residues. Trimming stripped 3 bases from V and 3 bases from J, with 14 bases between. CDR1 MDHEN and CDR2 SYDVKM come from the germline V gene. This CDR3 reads CASSLLSGGHYGYTF. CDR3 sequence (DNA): TGTGCCAGCAGTTTGTTGTCTGGGGGCCACTATGGCTACACCTTC.

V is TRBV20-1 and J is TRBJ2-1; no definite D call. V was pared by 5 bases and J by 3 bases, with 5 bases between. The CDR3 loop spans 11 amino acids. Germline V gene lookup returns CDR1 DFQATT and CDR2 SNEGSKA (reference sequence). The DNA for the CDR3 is TGCAGTGCTCCCAGCTACAATGAGCAGTTCTTC. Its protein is CSAPSYNEQFF.

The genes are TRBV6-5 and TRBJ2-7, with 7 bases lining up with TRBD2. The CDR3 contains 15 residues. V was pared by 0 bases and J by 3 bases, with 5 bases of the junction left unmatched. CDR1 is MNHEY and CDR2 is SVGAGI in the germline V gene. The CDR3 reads CASSYSAREGYEQYF. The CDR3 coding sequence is TGTGCCAGCAGTTACTCGGCCAGGGAGGGCTACGAGCAGTACTTC.

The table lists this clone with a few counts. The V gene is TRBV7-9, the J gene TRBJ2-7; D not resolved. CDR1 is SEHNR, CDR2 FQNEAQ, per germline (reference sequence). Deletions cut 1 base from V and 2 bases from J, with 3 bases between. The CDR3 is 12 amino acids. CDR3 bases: TGTGCCAGCAGCTTAGTTACCTACGAGCAGTACTTC. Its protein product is CASSLVTYEQYF.

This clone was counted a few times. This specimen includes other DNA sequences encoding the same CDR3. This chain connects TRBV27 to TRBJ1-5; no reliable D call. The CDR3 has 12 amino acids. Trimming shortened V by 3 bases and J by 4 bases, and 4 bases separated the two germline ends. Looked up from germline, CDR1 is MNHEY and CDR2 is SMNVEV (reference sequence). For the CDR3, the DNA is TGTGCCAGCAGTTTTCGGAATCAGCCCCAGCATTTT. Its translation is CASSFRNQPQHF.

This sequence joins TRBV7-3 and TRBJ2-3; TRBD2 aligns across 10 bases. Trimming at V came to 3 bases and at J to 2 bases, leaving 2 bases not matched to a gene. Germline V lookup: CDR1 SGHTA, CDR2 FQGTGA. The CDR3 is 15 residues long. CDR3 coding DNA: TGTGCCAGCAGCTTCCTAGCGGGAGCCACAGATACGCAGTATTTT. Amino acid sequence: CASSFLAGATDTQYF.